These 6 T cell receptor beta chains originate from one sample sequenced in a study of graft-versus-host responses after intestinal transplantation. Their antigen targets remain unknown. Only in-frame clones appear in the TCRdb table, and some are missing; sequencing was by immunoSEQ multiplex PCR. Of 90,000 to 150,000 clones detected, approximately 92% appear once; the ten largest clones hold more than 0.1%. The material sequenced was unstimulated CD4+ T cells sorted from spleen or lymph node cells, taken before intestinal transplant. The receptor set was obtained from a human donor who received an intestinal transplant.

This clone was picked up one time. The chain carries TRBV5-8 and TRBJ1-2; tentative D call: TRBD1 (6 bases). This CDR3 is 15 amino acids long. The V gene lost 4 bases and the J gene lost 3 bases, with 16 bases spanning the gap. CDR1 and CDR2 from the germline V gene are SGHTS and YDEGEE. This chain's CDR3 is CASSAAGTSHYGYTF. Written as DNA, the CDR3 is TGTGCCAGCAGCGCGGCCGGGACATCCCACTATGGCTACACCTTC.

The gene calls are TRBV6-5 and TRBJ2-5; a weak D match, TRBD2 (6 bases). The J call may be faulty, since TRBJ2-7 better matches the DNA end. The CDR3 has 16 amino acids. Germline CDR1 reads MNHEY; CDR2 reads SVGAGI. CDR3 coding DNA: TGTGCCAGCAGTTACTCGGAGGGAGGTACTACCTACGAGCAGTACTTC. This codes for CASSYSEGGTTYEQYF.

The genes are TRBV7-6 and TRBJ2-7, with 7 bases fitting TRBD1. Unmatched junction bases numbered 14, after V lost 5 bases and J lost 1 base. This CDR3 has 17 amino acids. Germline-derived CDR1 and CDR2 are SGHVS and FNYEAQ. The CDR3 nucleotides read TGTGCCAGCAGCAAGCAAACCAGGGGGTCTGGGTCCTACGAGCAGTACTTC. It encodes CASSKQTRGSGSYEQYF.

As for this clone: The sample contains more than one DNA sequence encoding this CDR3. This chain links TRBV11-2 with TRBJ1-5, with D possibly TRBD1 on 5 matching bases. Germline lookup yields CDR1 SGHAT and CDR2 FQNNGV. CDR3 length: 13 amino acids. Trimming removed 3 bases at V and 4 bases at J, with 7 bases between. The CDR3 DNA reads TGTGCCAGCAGCTTGACAGATAATCAGCCCCAGCATTTT. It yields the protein CASSLTDNQPQHF.

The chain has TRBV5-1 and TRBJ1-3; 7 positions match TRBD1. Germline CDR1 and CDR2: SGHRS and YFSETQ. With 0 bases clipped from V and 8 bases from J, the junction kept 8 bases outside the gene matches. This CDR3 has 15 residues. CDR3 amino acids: CASSLATGPYDTIYF. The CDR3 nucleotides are TGCGCCAGCAGCTTGGCGACAGGGCCTTACGACACCATATATTTT.

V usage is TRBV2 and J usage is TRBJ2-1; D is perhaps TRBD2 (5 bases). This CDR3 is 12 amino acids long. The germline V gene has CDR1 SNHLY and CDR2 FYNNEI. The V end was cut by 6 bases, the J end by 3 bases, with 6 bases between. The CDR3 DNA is TGTGCCAGCAGGGGAGACTACAATGAGCAGTTCTTC. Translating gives CASRGDYNEQFF.